This TCR beta chain derives from a study of early T cells in non-severe SARS-CoV-2 infection. CDR3 length equals 15 residues. Trimming cost V 7 bases and J 5 bases; bases outside gene matches: 11. Germline V CDR1 and CDR2: MNHEY, SMNVEV (reference sequence). This clonotype was found a few times. Antigen unknown. General study results and limits: Anti-spike CD8 specificities were favored by VDJdb matching, whose results missed private and CD4 specificities.

TCRdb ran MiXCR on the 5' RACE reads and lists one entry per CDR3 protein. This sample yields some 59,000 distinct CDR3 sequences, of which approximately 8% are seen a single time; approximately 4% belongs to the top ten. The gene calls are TRBV27 and TRBJ1-5, with 7 bases identical to TRBD1. This clonotype was sampled from an adult who was a healthcare worker with PCR-confirmed SARS-CoV-2 infection or an uninfected control (not recorded which). This material consisted of whole blood, taken at baseline. DNA for the CDR3: TGTGCCAGCAAGGACCCGACAGGGTTGGATCAGCCCCAGCATTTT. As protein: CASKDPTGLDQPQHF.